The 24 T cell receptor beta chains below all came from one sample that was sequenced in a study of blood T cell repertoires in COVID-19. Produced via immunoSEQ multiplex PCR; TCRdb's table is partial and in-frame only. The profile shows around 250,000 clones, approximately 91% of them singletons. Sequenced material: PBMCs or T cells enriched from blood (not recorded which). The source of these receptors is a human donor in a cohort exposed to, infected with or recovered from COVID-19 (not recorded which). The donor label of this sample is uncertain.

This chain links TRBV3-1 (or the pseudogene TRBV3-2) with TRBJ1-4; a possible D gene is TRBD1 (6 bases). CDR1 and CDR2 (germline): LGHDT, YNNKEL (reference sequence). The CDR3 is 16 amino acids. Trimming pared 0 bases from V and 4 bases from J, leaving 12 bases between. The CDR3 sequence is CASSQEYGTINEKLFF. The CDR3 coding sequence is TGTGCCAGCAGCCAAGAATATGGGACAATTAATGAAAAACTGTTTTTT.

V is TRBV29-1 and J is TRBJ2-1; 8 positions match TRBD2. Germline lookup yields CDR1 SQVTM and CDR2 ANQGSEA. The CDR3 spans 12 residues. V was pared by 3 bases and J by 9 bases, with 4 bases of the junction left unmatched. The CDR3 nucleotides read TGCAGCGTTGAGGCGGGGGGCGGTGAGCAGTTCTTC. It yields the protein CSVEAGGGEQFF.

This clone was counted a single time. The V gene is TRBV25-1, the J gene TRBJ2-3, with 8 bases aligning to TRBD2. The CDR3 has 14 amino acids. Germline CDR1 and CDR2: MGHDK and SYGVNS. The V gene end was trimmed by 4 bases and the J gene end by 8 bases; junction bases not matched to a gene: 8. For the CDR3, the DNA is TGTGCCAGCAGTGCCGCCGGGACTAGTAGTACGCAGTATTTT. Translated: CASSAAGTSSTQYF.

The chain uses TRBV2 and TRBJ2-7; D is undetermined. CDR3 size: 12 residues. The germline CDR1 and CDR2 sequences are SNHLY and FYNNEI. The V gene lost 5 bases and the J gene lost 7 bases, with 12 bases spanning the gap. In nucleotides, the CDR3 is TGTGCCAGCAGTTCAGAGTCGAGGGAGCAGTACTTC. It translates to CASSSESREQYF.

The V gene is TRBV7-3, the J gene TRBJ1-3; TRBD1 agrees at 8 bases. The CDR3 spans 15 residues. The ends lost 1 base at V and 8 bases at J; junction bases unmatched: 7. Germline V gene sequence: CDR1 SGHTA, CDR2 FQGTGA. The CDR3 sequence is CASSLSGDRSDTIYF. In DNA form, the CDR3 reads TGTGCCAGCAGCTTAAGTGGGGACAGGTCCGACACCATATATTTT.

CDR3 in amino acids: CASSFGQELNIQYF. CDR3 DNA: TGTGCCAGCAGTTTTGGGCAGGAACTAAACATTCAGTACTTC. The chain combines TRBV28 with TRBJ2-4; D unresolved. Trimming cost V 3 bases and J 6 bases, with 12 bases left between them. CDR1 and CDR2 (germline): MDHEN, SYDVKM. The CDR3 has 14 residues.

The genes are TRBV10-1 and TRBJ2-4; tentative D call: TRBD1 (6 bases). The CDR3 runs 18 residues. Trimming removed 10 bases from V and 1 base from J, with 26 bases in between. Germline assignment: CDR1 WNHNN and CDR2 SYGVQD (reference sequence). The CDR3 DNA follows: TGCGCCACCACCCTTAAGCCAAAGGGGGATGGGGCCAAAAACATTCAGTACTTC. Translation: CATTLKPKGDGAKNIQYF.

The chain uses TRBV6-6 and TRBJ2-7; TRBD2 matches 10 bases. Losses at the gene ends were 5 bases for V and 3 bases for J; bases not matched to a gene: 13. There are 17 residues in the CDR3. In germline, CDR1 is MNHNY, CDR2 SVGAGI (reference sequence). The CDR3 spells CASSPVGSGGAVYEQYF. CDR3 bases: TGTGCCAGCAGTCCCGTGGGAAGCGGGGGGGCCGTCTACGAGCAGTACTTC.

The V gene is TRBV10-3, the J gene TRBJ2-1, with 8 bases aligning to TRBD2. Losses at the gene ends were 3 bases for V and 5 bases for J; bases not matched to a gene: 9. Germline V CDR1 and CDR2: ENHRY, SYGVKD. The CDR3 is 16 residues long. CDR3 loop: CAISDGTSGKDNEQFF. The DNA for the CDR3 is TGTGCCATCAGTGATGGAACTAGCGGAAAAGACAATGAGCAGTTCTTC.

This chain links TRBV19 with TRBJ1-1, with TRBD1 as a possible D gene (6 bases). Germline V gene data show CDR1 as LNHDA and CDR2 as SQIVND (reference sequence). Trimming removed 3 bases from V and 5 bases from J, with 13 bases in between. The CDR3 contains 14 residues. Here the CDR3 reads CASSIAGAGTEAFF. The CDR3 nucleotides read TGTGCCAGTAGTATTGCAGGGGCTGGGACTGAAGCTTTCTTT.

This chain joins TRBV6-2 or TRBV6-3 and TRBJ1-2; D uncertain. The CDR3 is made up of 16 amino acids. V lost 0 bases, J lost 2 bases, and 13 bases lay in between. CDR1 MNHEY and CDR2 SVGEGT come from the germline V gene. CDR3 nucleotide sequence: TGTGCCAGCAGTTACTCGCCCGGAGCCATAAACTATGGCTACACCTTC. Translation gives CASSYSPGAINYGYTF.

V and J are TRBV7-6 and TRBJ2-7; D possibly corresponds to TRBD1 (5 bases). From germline, CDR1 is SGHVS and CDR2 FNYEAQ. The V end was cut by 1 base, the J end by 3 bases, with 13 bases between. The CDR3 contains 15 residues. CDR3 sequence reads: CASSLGSGQGYEQYF. The CDR3 DNA follows: TGTGCCAGCAGCTTAGGTTCCGGGCAGGGCTACGAGCAGTACTTC.

The chain has TRBV20-1 and TRBJ2-2; D possibly corresponds to TRBD1 (5 bases). The V gene lost 3 bases and the J gene lost 7 bases, with 15 bases spanning the gap. The CDR3 sequence is 14 residues long. Looked up from germline, CDR1 is DFQATT and CDR2 is SNEGSKA (reference sequence). CDR3 loop: CSASSLTESGELFF. The CDR3 nucleotides read TGCAGTGCTAGTTCGTTGACAGAGAGCGGGGAGCTGTTTTTT.

The chain combines TRBV27 with TRBJ1-5; D ambiguous. The ends were cut back, 4 bases at V and 5 bases at J, with 15 bases in the middle. The CDR3 extends over 15 amino acids. Germline V gene sequence: CDR1 MNHEY, CDR2 SMNVEV (reference sequence). The CDR3 loop reads CASSSGRRDYQPQHF. In DNA, the CDR3 is TGTGCCAGCAGTTCAGGACGGAGGGATTATCAGCCCCAGCATTTT.

This chain uses TRBV9 with TRBJ2-2; possibly TRBD2 for D (7 bases). The germline V gene has CDR1 SGDLS and CDR2 YYNGEE. Trimming cost V 8 bases and J 4 bases, with 12 bases left between them. The CDR3 is 13 residues long. The CDR3 nucleotides are TGTGCCAGTAGGGAGGGGGGCACCGGGGAGCTGTTTTTT. Residues: CASREGGTGELFF. Filled out from reference TRBV9 and TRBJ2-2, the complete variable domain reads DSGVTQTPKHLITATGQRVTLRCSPRSGDLSVYWYQQSLDQGLQFLIQYYNGEERAKGNILERFSAQQFPDLHSELNLSSLELGDSALYFCASREGGTGELFFGEGSRLTVL.

The J gene is TRBJ2-7, the V gene TRBV5-1; 11 nucleotides line up with TRBD2. This CDR3 comprises 15 residues. Trimming took 0 bases from V and 4 from J; bases not matched to a gene: 3. Germline CDR1 is SGHRS and CDR2 is YFSETQ. The CDR3 spells CASSLGWTSGYEQYF. The CDR3, as DNA: TGCGCCAGCAGCTTGGGCTGGACTAGCGGGTACGAGCAGTACTTC.

This chain links TRBV5-1 with TRBJ2-4, with 7 bases matching TRBD2. V shed 4 bases and J 1 base; nucleotides not matched to a gene: 5. There are 15 residues in the CDR3. Looked up from germline, CDR1 is SGHRS and CDR2 is YFSETQ. The CDR3 nucleotides read TGCGCCAGCAGCCTGGTCGGGGGGGCCAAAAACATTCAGTACTTC. Its translation is CASSLVGGAKNIQYF.

This clone was recorded only once. The chain carries TRBV5-1 and TRBJ1-2, with D unclear. Germline V gene data show CDR1 as SGHRS and CDR2 as YFSETQ. V lost 0 bases and J 6 bases, leaving 9 bases between the germline ends. The CDR3 loop spans 13 amino acids. DNA of the CDR3: TGCGCCAGCAGCTTGGACGATGCGGATGGCTACACCTTC. This gives the protein CASSLDDADGYTF.

This rearrangement joins TRBV10-3 to TRBJ1-2, with D possibly TRBD1 on 6 matching bases. The V end was cut by 7 bases, the J end by 2 bases, with 20 bases between. The CDR3 loop spans 16 amino acids. Germline loops: CDR1 ENHRY, CDR2 SYGVKD. CDR3 sequence reads: CAIKESTGNVNYGYTF. The CDR3 DNA follows: TGTGCCATCAAAGAGAGTACAGGGAATGTCAACTATGGCTACACCTTC.

Points on this clone: Other DNA sequences in this specimen translate into the identical CDR3. The chain links TRBV5-1 to TRBJ2-3, with unresolved D. The ends were cut back, 2 bases at V and 5 bases at J, with 6 bases in the middle. Germline V lookup: CDR1 SGHRS, CDR2 YFSETQ. The CDR3 extends over 12 amino acids. CDR3 bases: TGCGCCAGCAGCTTCTCCCGAGATACGCAGTATTTT. It codes for CASSFSRDTQYF.

V and J are TRBV30 and TRBJ1-1; D remains unclear. The germline V gene encodes CDR1 GTSNPN and CDR2 SVGIG (reference sequence). The CDR3 contains 13 residues. V was trimmed by 2 bases and J by 3 bases, leaving 10 bases between them. In DNA, the CDR3 is TGTGCCTGGAGTTGGGAAGCGGACACTGAAGCTTTCTTT. This encodes CAWSWEADTEAFF.

The genes are TRBV19 and TRBJ1-5; 10 bases are a match to TRBD1. The CDR3 spans 14 residues. CDR1 is LNHDA and CDR2 is SQIVND in the germline V gene (reference sequence). V gave up 7 bases and J gave up 2 bases; unmatched junction bases: 2. The CDR3 region has the DNA TGTGCCAGTACCGGGACAGGGGGCAATCAGCCCCAGCATTTT. Translation gives CASTGTGGNQPQHF.

This chain uses TRBV30 with TRBJ2-1, with D possibly TRBD2 on 6 matching bases. V gave up 2 bases and J gave up 7 bases, with 12 bases separating them. The V gene's germline CDR1 is GTSNPN and CDR2 SVGIG (reference sequence). The CDR3 covers 13 residues. CDR3 nucleotides: TGTGCCTGGAGTCTGGACCGGGGGAATGAGCAGTTCTTC. Translation gives CAWSLDRGNEQFF.

Points on this clone: Other DNA sequences in this specimen translate into the identical CDR3. The chain carries TRBV30 and TRBJ1-3; weak D call: TRBD1 (6 bases). Per the germline V gene, CDR1 is GTSNPN and CDR2 is SVGIG (reference sequence). Between the trimmed V and J ends, which lost 0 bases and 0 bases, there was a span of 6 bases. The CDR3 loop spans 14 amino acids. CDR3 bases: TGTGCCTGGAGTGTAGGGGGCTCTGGAAACACCATATATTTT. This codes for CAWSVGGSGNTIYF.